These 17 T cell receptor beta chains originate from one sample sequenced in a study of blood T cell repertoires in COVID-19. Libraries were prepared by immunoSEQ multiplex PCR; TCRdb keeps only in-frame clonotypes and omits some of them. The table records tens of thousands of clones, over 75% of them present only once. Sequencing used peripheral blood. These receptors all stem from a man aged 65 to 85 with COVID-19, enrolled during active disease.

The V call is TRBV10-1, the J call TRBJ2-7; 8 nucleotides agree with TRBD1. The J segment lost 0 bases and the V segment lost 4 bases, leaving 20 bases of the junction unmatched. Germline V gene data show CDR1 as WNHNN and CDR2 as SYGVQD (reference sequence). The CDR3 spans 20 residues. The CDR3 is CASSGPRTGIFLACSYEQYF. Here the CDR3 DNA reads TGCGCCAGCAGTGGCCCCAGGACAGGGATCTTCCTCGCCTGCTCCTACGAGCAGTACTTC.

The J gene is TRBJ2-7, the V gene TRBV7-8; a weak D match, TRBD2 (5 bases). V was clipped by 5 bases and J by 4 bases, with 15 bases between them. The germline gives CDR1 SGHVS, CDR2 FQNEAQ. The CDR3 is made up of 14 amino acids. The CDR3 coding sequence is TGTGCCAGCAGCCGTGGTCTGGAGGCTTACGAGCAGTACTTC. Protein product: CASSRGLEAYEQYF. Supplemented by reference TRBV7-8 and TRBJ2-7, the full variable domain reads GAGVSQSPRYKVAKRGQDVALRCDPISGHVSLFWYQQALGQGPEFLTYFQNEAQLDKSGLPSDRFFAERPEGSVSTLKIQRTQQEDSAVYLCASSRGLEAYEQYFGPGTRLTVT.

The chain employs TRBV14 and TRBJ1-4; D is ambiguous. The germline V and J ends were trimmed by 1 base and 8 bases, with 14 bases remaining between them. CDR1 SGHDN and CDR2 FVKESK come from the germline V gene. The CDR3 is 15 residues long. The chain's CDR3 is CASSQGRPQVEKLFF. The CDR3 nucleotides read TGTGCCAGCAGCCAAGGACGGCCGCAGGTAGAAAAACTGTTTTTT.

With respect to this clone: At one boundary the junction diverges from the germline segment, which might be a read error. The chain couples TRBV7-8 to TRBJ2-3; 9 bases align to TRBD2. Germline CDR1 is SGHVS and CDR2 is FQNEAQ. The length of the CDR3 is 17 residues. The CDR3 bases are TGTGCCAGCAGGTTAGCCCGACTAGCGGAAATCACAGATACGCAGTATTTT. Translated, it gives CASRLARLAEITDTQYF.

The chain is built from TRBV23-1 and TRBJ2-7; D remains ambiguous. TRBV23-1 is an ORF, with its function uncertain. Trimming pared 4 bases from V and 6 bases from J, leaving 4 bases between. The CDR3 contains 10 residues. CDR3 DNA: TGCGCCAGCAGTCTATTCGAGCAGTACTTC. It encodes CASSLFEQYF.

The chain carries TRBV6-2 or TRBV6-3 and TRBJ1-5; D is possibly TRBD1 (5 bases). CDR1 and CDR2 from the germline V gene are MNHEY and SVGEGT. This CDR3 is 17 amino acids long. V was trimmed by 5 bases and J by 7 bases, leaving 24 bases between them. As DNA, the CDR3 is TGTGCCAGCAGTCAGCGCGATAGGGGCCAAAGTAGACAGCCCCAGCATTTT. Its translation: CASSQRDRGQSRQPQHF.

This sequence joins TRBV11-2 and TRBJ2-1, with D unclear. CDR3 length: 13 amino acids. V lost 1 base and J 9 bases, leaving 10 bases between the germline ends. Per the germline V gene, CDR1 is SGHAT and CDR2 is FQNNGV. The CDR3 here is CASSLGLSGEQFF. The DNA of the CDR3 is TGTGCCAGCAGCTTAGGGTTATCGGGTGAGCAGTTCTTC.

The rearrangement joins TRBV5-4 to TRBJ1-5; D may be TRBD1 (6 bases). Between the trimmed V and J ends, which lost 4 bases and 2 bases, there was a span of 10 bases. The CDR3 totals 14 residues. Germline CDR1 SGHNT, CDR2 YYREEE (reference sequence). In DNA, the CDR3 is TGTGCCAGCAGCCCGGACAGAGGCAATCAGCCCCAGCATTTT. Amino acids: CASSPDRGNQPQHF.

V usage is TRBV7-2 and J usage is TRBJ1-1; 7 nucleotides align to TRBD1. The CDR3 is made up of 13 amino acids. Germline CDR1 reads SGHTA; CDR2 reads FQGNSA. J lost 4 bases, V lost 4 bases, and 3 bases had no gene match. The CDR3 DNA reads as TGTGCCAGCAGCTCTTACAGGGGCACTGAAGCTTTCTTT. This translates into CASSSYRGTEAFF.

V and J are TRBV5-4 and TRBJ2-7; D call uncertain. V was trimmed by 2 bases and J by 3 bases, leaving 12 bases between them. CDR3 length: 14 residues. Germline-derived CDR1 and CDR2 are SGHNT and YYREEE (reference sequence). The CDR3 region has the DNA TGTGCCAGCAGCTTCGGTGGAGCAAGCTACGAGCAGTACTTC. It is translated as CASSFGGASYEQYF.

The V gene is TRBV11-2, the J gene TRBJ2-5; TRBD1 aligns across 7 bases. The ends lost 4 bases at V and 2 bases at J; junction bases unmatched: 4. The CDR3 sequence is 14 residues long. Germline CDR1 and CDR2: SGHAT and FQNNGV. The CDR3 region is CASSYGTAQETQYF. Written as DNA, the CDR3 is TGTGCCAGCAGCTACGGGACAGCGCAAGAGACCCAGTACTTC.

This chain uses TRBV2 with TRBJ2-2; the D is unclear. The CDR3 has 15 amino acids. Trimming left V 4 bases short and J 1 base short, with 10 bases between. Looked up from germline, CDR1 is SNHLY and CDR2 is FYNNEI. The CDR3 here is CASSAHPGNTGELFF. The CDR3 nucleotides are TGTGCCAGCAGTGCACACCCGGGGAACACCGGGGAGCTGTTTTTT.

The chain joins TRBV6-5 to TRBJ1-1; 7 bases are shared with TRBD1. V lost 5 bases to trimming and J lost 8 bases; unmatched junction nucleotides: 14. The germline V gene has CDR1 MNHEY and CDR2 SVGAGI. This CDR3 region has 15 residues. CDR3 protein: CASSQTSGTVPEAFF. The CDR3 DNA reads TGTGCCAGCAGTCAAACCTCCGGGACAGTTCCCGAAGCTTTCTTT.

As DNA, the CDR3 is TGTGCCAGCAGTTTGGCAGGGGTTGGAAACACCATATATTTT. Translated: CASSLAGVGNTIYF. This chain connects TRBV28 to TRBJ1-3; D might be TRBD1 (6 bases). Germline-derived CDR1 and CDR2 are MDHEN and SYDVKM. This CDR3 spans 14 amino acids. The V end was cut by 3 bases, the J end by 3 bases, with 9 bases between.

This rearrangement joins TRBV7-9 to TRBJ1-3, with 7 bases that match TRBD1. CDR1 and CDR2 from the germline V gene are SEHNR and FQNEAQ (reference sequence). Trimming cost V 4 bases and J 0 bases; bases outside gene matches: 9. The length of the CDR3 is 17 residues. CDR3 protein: CASSSTDRRTSGNTIYF. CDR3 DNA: TGTGCCAGCAGCTCCACGGACAGGCGGACCTCTGGAAACACCATATATTTT.

CDR3 protein: CASSTPTSIRGGYTF. In nucleotides, the CDR3 is TGTGCCAGCAGCACCCCGACGTCGATCCGGGGTGGCTACACCTTC. The chain employs TRBV7-9 and TRBJ1-2; D uncertain. The CDR3 consists of 15 residues. Trimming took off 5 bases at V and 7 bases at J, with 20 bases between the two ends. Looked up from germline, CDR1 is SEHNR and CDR2 is FQNEAQ (reference sequence).

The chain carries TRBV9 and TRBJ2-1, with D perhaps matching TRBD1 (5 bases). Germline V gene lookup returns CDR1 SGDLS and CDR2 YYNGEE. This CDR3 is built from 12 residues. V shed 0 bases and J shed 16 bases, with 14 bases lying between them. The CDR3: CASSVVGMGQFF. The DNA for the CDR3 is TGTGCCAGCAGCGTAGTGGGGATGGGGCAATTCTTC. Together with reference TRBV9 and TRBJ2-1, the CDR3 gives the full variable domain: DSGVTQTPKHLITATGQRVTLRCSPRSGDLSVYWYQQSLDQGLQFLIQYYNGEERAKGNILERFSAQQFPDLHSELNLSSLELGDSALYFCASSVVGMGQFFGPGTRLTVL.